This T cell receptor (beta chain) was identified in a study of beta chain features in type 1 diabetes. Study outcomes and limitations: Because the template was cDNA, high-expressing cells might be over-represented. A greater similarity of naive, central memory and Treg TCRB repertoires was seen among patients than among healthy donors.

Purity of each sorted population was above 95%. Since all of the isolated RNA was reverse transcribed, expressed TCRB transcripts were what got sequenced. A few million reads were obtained on average from naive, central memory and regulatory T cell samples. The method was immunoSEQ multiplex PCR; TCRdb's version includes in-frame clones alone and lacks a portion of them. The sample lists under 400,000 clones, about 15% occurring once. In the case of this clone: Its antigen is not known.

There are 13 residues in the CDR3. The germline CDR1 and CDR2 sequences are LNHNV and YYDKDF (reference sequence). V lost 5 bases and J lost 3, with 10 bases in between. This rearrangement joins TRBV15 to TRBJ2-5; a possible D gene is TRBD1 (5 bases). This TCR was sampled from a young man in good health. The sample comprised central memory CD4+ T cells from blood. CDR3 in amino acids: CATSRQFEETQYF. The CDR3 DNA follows: TGTGCCACCAGCCGACAGTTCGAAGAGACCCAGTACTTC.